This record looks at one TCR beta chain sequence and its context. Looked up from germline, CDR1 is MDHEN and CDR2 is SYDVKM. The CDR3 spans 15 residues. V gave up 7 bases and J gave up 4 bases; unmatched junction bases: 8. This sample was included in a study of shared clonotypes between healthy human individuals. The repertoire was sequenced with immunoSEQ multiplex PCR; TCRdb's copy has only in-frame clones and lacks some. The sample lists hundreds of thousands of clones, approximately 95% occurring once. This chain joins TRBV28 and TRBJ2-5; 11 nucleotides line up with TRBD2. What was sequenced was naive CD4+ T cells sorted from blood. As to subset: CD45RA+ positively selected. The receptor was isolated from a woman in her 30s in good health. The CDR3 DNA follows: TGTGCCAGCACCAATAGCGGGAGGGCCCTAGAGACCCAGTACTTC. As protein: CASTNSGRALETQYF. The whole variable domain, filled in from reference TRBV28 and TRBJ2-5, reads DVKVTQSSRYLVKRTGEKVFLECVQDMDHENMFWYRQDPGLGLRLIYFSYDVKMKEKGDIPEGYSVSREKKERFSLILESASTNQTSMYLCASTNSGRALETQYFGPGTRLLVL.